This passage covers 4 T cell receptor beta chains from one sample sequenced in a study of shared clonotypes between healthy human individuals. The data were produced by immunoSEQ multiplex PCR, yet TCRdb's version contains in-frame clones alone and is incomplete. The table lists over a million clones, 75% of them singletons, with approximately 1.5% in the top ten. The sequencing input was memory CD4+ T cells sorted from blood. Sample subset: CD45RA-negative fraction. These receptors were obtained from a man aged 18 to 30 in good health.

This rearrangement joins TRBV10-3 to TRBJ1-5, with D possibly matching TRBD1 (5 bases). The CDR3 runs to 15 residues. V dropped 3 bases and J dropped 2 bases, with 11 bases sitting between them. In germline, CDR1 is ENHRY, CDR2 SYGVKD. CDR3 amino acids: CAISDSTGRNQPQHF. CDR3 DNA sequence: TGTGCCATCAGTGACAGTACGGGACGCAATCAGCCCCAGCATTTT.

V is TRBV6-5 and J is TRBJ1-2, with D perhaps TRBD1 (6 bases). Per germline, CDR1 MNHEY and CDR2 SVGAGI. Trimming took 5 bases from V and 3 from J, leaving 10 bases between them. The CDR3 totals 13 residues. CDR3 sequence reads: CASSRDRYYGYTF. Written as DNA, the CDR3 is TGTGCCAGCAGTAGAGACAGGTACTATGGCTACACCTTC.

The chain has TRBV5-1 and TRBJ2-7; perhaps TRBD1 as D (6 bases). Germline V CDR1 and CDR2: SGHRS, YFSETQ. The CDR3 totals 13 residues. Deletions cut 7 bases from V and 3 bases from J, with 14 bases between. The CDR3 is CASGRNRDYEQYF. The CDR3 nucleotides read TGCGCCAGCGGACGAAACAGGGACTACGAGCAGTACTTC.

V usage is TRBV5-4 and J usage is TRBJ2-7; 12 positions match TRBD2. Per the germline V gene, CDR1 is SGHNT and CDR2 is YYREEE (reference sequence). J gave up 2 bases and V 1 base, and 4 bases lay outside the gene matches. The CDR3 runs 16 residues. The CDR3 nucleotides are TGTGCCAGCAGCTTGAAAAGGACTAGCGGGACCTACGAGCAGTACTTC. Translating gives CASSLKRTSGTYEQYF.